Below are 22 T cell receptor beta chains sequenced from a single sample in a study of blood T cell repertoires in COVID-19. Here immunoSEQ multiplex PCR was the method, and the copy in TCRdb shows in-frame clones only, minus some. This table has about 190,000 clones, approximately 84% appearing once. Sequenced material: PBMCs or T cells enriched from blood (not recorded which). These receptors were collected from a young woman who had recovered from COVID-19.

This chain links TRBV15 with TRBJ2-1, with 9 bases that match TRBD2. The CDR3 covers 16 residues. Looked up from germline, CDR1 is LNHNV and CDR2 is YYDKDF (reference sequence). V shed 6 bases and J 3 bases; nucleotides not matched to a gene: 9. CDR3 DNA sequence: TGTGCCACCAGGCTTTTAGCGGGGGTCGGCTACAATGAGCAGTTCTTC. It codes for CATRLLAGVGYNEQFF.

The chain carries TRBV15 and TRBJ1-6; D perhaps matches TRBD1 (6 bases). Germline values: CDR1 LNHNV, CDR2 YYDKDF (reference sequence). The CDR3 is 14 amino acids. Trimming stripped 4 bases from V and 9 bases from J, with 13 bases between. CDR3 DNA: TGTGCCACCAGCAAGGGGGGGGGCGGTTCACCCCTCCACTTT. This encodes CATSKGGGGSPLHF.

Here the CDR3 DNA reads TGTGCCAGCAGCCACCCATTACCGGGGCCCCTCCACTTT. Protein sequence: CASSHPLPGPLHF. The rearrangement links TRBV3-1 (or the pseudogene TRBV3-2) to TRBJ1-6; no definite D call. Germline CDR1 and CDR2: LGHDT and YNNKEL (reference sequence). Trimming took 3 bases from V and 13 from J, leaving 13 bases between them. The CDR3 loop spans 13 amino acids.

The chain recombines TRBV7-9 with TRBJ2-1, with D unresolved. Trimming took off 1 base at V and 10 bases at J, with 8 bases between the two ends. CDR1 is SEHNR, CDR2 FQNEAQ, per germline (reference sequence). This CDR3 has 12 residues. CDR3 amino acids: CASSLDFREQFF. In DNA, the CDR3 is TGTGCCAGCAGCTTAGATTTCCGGGAGCAGTTCTTC.

The chain joins TRBV7-9 to TRBJ1-3, with 9 nucleotides matching TRBD1. This CDR3 spans 14 amino acids. CDR1 is SEHNR and CDR2 is FQNEAQ in the germline V gene (reference sequence). V lost 4 bases, J lost 4 bases, and 2 bases stayed unmatched. The chain's CDR3 is CASSWGQGGNTIYF. The DNA for the CDR3 is TGTGCCAGCAGCTGGGGACAGGGAGGAAACACCATATATTTT. The full variable domain, rest sourced from reference TRBV7-9 and TRBJ1-3, is DTGVSQNPRHKITKRGQNVTFRCDPISEHNRLYWYRQTLGQGPEFLTYFQNEAQLEKSRLLSDRFSAERPKGSFSTLEIQRTEQGDSAMYLCASSWGQGGNTIYFGEGSWLTVV.

The V and J genes are TRBV12-3 or TRBV12-4 and TRBJ2-4; D is perhaps TRBD2 (5 bases). V lost 5 bases and J 5 bases, leaving 10 bases between the germline ends. The CDR3 has 13 residues. CDR3 in amino acids: CASSPYGENIQYF. CDR3 nucleotides: TGTGCCAGCAGTCCCTACGGGGAAAACATTCAGTACTTC.

The chain uses TRBV28 and TRBJ2-7; D is perhaps TRBD1 (5 bases). CDR1 is MDHEN and CDR2 is SYDVKM in the germline V gene. The CDR3 contains 15 residues. Trimming left V 2 bases short and J 6 bases short, with 17 bases between. For the CDR3, the DNA is TGTGCCAGCAGTTTACTATCCCAGGGATTTCTCGAGCAGTACTTC. Its translation: CASSLLSQGFLEQYF.

The J gene is TRBJ2-3, the V gene TRBV7-2; 8 nucleotides align to TRBD2. V shed 5 bases, J shed 2 bases, and the junction held 9 bases outside the gene matches. The CDR3 sequence is 16 residues long. CDR1 and CDR2 from the germline V gene are SGHTA and FQGNSA. CDR3 bases: TGTGCCAGCAGCCCTAATGGCGGGAGGACCACAGATACGCAGTATTTT. Amino acid sequence: CASSPNGGRTTDTQYF.

This chain uses TRBV24-1 with TRBJ2-1; D is perhaps TRBD1 (5 bases). This CDR3 region has 12 residues. The V end lost 1 base, the J end lost 15 bases, and 12 bases lay between the germline ends. Germline-derived CDR1 and CDR2 are KGHDR and SFDVKD. Here the CDR3 reads CATSDLGQGLFF. The CDR3 DNA follows: TGTGCCACCAGTGATTTAGGGCAGGGTCTGTTCTTC.

Worth noting for this clone: One junction end disagrees with the germline gene, perhaps due to a read error. The chain couples TRBV7-9 to TRBJ1-1; 9 bases line up with TRBD1. CDR1 is SEHNR and CDR2 is FQNEAQ in the germline V gene (reference sequence). CDR3 length: 14 amino acids. CDR3 sequence (DNA): TGTGCCAGCAGCGTAGCGACAGGGGGCACTGAAGCTTTCTTT. This translates into CASSVATGGTEAFF.

The rearrangement uses TRBV4-1 and TRBJ2-1; 10 bases fit TRBD1. Germline lookup yields CDR1 MGHRA and CDR2 YSYEKL. The CDR3 spans 16 residues. V was clipped by 4 bases and J by 8 bases; unmatched bases: 11. The CDR3 here is CASSRFTMTGGDEQFF. CDR3 DNA: TGCGCCAGCAGCCGTTTTACGATGACAGGGGGCGATGAGCAGTTCTTC.

This clone was recorded only once. The J gene is TRBJ2-1, the V gene TRBV4-1; 9 bases are shared with TRBD2. Germline CDR1 MGHRA, CDR2 YSYEKL. Germline trimming cut 0 bases from V and 7 bases from J; bases unmatched to any gene: 10. The CDR3 sequence is 17 residues long. The CDR3: CASSQDGWPSGVNEQFF. The CDR3 bases are TGCGCCAGCAGCCAAGATGGGTGGCCTAGCGGGGTGAATGAGCAGTTCTTC.

The CDR3 is CASSKSGISYNEQFF. In DNA, the CDR3 is TGTGCCAGCAGCAAGAGCGGGATTTCCTACAATGAGCAGTTCTTC. J is TRBJ2-1 and V is TRBV14, with 7 bases aligning to TRBD2. Germline lookup yields CDR1 SGHDN and CDR2 FVKESK. The CDR3 contains 15 residues. Trimming at V came to 5 bases and at J to 1 base, leaving 5 bases not matched to a gene.

In this sample, this clone turned up once. The gene calls are TRBV5-1 and TRBJ2-7; 7 bases agree with TRBD2. CDR3 size: 17 residues. In germline, CDR1 is SGHRS, CDR2 YFSETQ. Germline trimming cut 0 bases from V and 6 bases from J; bases unmatched to any gene: 15. The CDR3 loop reads CASSLVGGRAFPGEQYF. CDR3 nucleotide sequence: TGCGCCAGCAGCTTGGTCGGGGGGAGGGCCTTTCCGGGCGAGCAGTACTTC.

The V call is TRBV3-1 (or the pseudogene TRBV3-2), the J call TRBJ1-3; no clear D gene. V gave up 1 base and J gave up 2 bases, with 6 bases separating them. Germline V gene data show CDR1 as LGHDT and CDR2 as YNNKEL (reference sequence). The CDR3 loop spans 14 amino acids. In DNA form, the CDR3 reads TGTGCCAGCAGCCAAGGGGCAGCTGGAAACACCATATATTTT. Encoded protein: CASSQGAAGNTIYF.

The gene calls are TRBV7-3 and TRBJ1-2, with 9 positions matching TRBD1. CDR1 SGHTA and CDR2 FQGTGA come from the germline V gene. This CDR3 region has 14 residues. With V trimmed by 5 bases and J by 13 bases, 14 bases remained unmatched. The CDR3 loop reads CASSPSGTGSLFTF. CDR3 bases: TGTGCCAGCAGCCCTTCCGGGACAGGGAGCCTTTTCACCTTC.

This chain links TRBV9 with TRBJ2-1; D gene unclear. Looked up from germline, CDR1 is SGDLS and CDR2 is YYNGEE. V dropped 0 bases and J dropped 10 bases, with 14 bases sitting between them. The CDR3 length is 14 residues. The CDR3 DNA sequence: TGTGCCAGCAGCGTAGCCCCCCGGGTCGGAGAGCAGTTCTTC. This gives the protein CASSVAPRVGEQFF.

The V call is TRBV27, the J call TRBJ1-4; tentative D call: TRBD1 (6 bases). Germline lookup yields CDR1 MNHEY and CDR2 SMNVEV (reference sequence). CDR3 length equals 14 residues. Deletions cut 9 bases from V and 3 bases from J, with 14 bases between. The CDR3 nucleotides read TGTGCCAGTCGCCAGGGGCTGGCTAATGAAAAACTGTTTTTT. As protein: CASRQGLANEKLFF.

This chain links TRBV11-3 with TRBJ2-1; 7 nucleotides agree with TRBD1. The CDR3 has 14 amino acids. Germline V gene sequence: CDR1 SGHNT, CDR2 YENEEA. V trimming: 5 bases; J trimming: 4 bases; junction bases outside the gene matches: 5. In nucleotides, the CDR3 is TGTGCCAGCAGCGACAGGGTACGATACAATGAGCAGTTCTTC. It yields the protein CASSDRVRYNEQFF.

This rearrangement joins TRBV10-3 to TRBJ2-7; no firm D call. Germline-derived CDR1 and CDR2 are ENHRY and SYGVKD. The CDR3 is 12 residues long. Trimming stripped 10 bases from V and 5 bases from J, with 15 bases between. CDR3 bases: TGTGCCACACGGAGCTACGGCGACGAGCAGTACGTC. Translation: CATRSYGDEQYV.

The chain carries TRBV3-1 (or the pseudogene TRBV3-2) and TRBJ1-6, with 9 bases lining up with TRBD1. This CDR3 has 16 amino acids. After removal of 3 bases from V and 4 bases from J, the junction contained 4 bases not matched to a gene. Germline CDR1 LGHDT, CDR2 YNNKEL (reference sequence). CDR3 region: CASSQAGQGYNSPLHF. CDR3 DNA: TGTGCCAGCAGCCAGGCAGGACAGGGGTATAATTCACCCCTCCACTTT.

V and J are TRBV15 and TRBJ2-7, with 8 nucleotides matching TRBD2. The CDR3 length is 14 residues. After removal of 0 bases from V and 6 bases from J, the junction contained 4 bases not matched to a gene. The germline gives CDR1 LNHNV, CDR2 YYDKDF (reference sequence). The CDR3 reads CATSREGLEGEQYF. The DNA of the CDR3 is TGTGCCACCAGCAGAGAGGGACTAGAAGGCGAGCAGTACTTC.